A single sample gave rise to the 14 T cell receptor beta chains below, sequenced in a study of shared clonotypes between healthy human individuals. Clones were sequenced by immunoSEQ multiplex PCR, and TCRdb holds only the in-frame ones, with some missing. The profile shows a few million clones, just over 90% of them singletons. The sample was naive CD4+ T cells from PBMCs. This sample's subset: CD45RA+ positively selected. The source is a man between 18 and 35 years old in good health. Some clones in this sample may be carry-over from other donors' samples.

The J gene is TRBJ2-7, the V gene TRBV6-6, with 12 bases aligning to TRBD2. This CDR3 has 16 amino acids. V lost 6 bases and J lost 2; bases outside the gene matches: 8. The germline CDR1 and CDR2 sequences are MNHNY and SVGAGI (reference sequence). For the CDR3, the DNA is TGTGCCAGCAGACCGACTAGCGGGAGTATCACCTACGAGCAGTACTTC. It codes for CASRPTSGSITYEQYF.

The V and J genes are TRBV11-2 and TRBJ2-7; TRBD2 matches 7 bases. V lost 0 bases, J lost 5 bases, and 7 bases stayed unmatched. Germline loops: CDR1 SGHAT, CDR2 FQNNGV. The CDR3 loop spans 15 amino acids. Written as DNA, the CDR3 is TGTGCCAGCAGCTTAGAGGTGCGGGGGTTGAACGAGCAGTACTTC. Amino acid sequence: CASSLEVRGLNEQYF.

Regarding this clone: This specimen includes other DNA sequences encoding the same CDR3. The chain employs TRBV2 and TRBJ1-2; 7 bases fit TRBD1. This CDR3 region has 13 residues. Germline V CDR1 and CDR2: SNHLY, FYNNEI. The V segment lost 1 base and the J segment 7 bases; nucleotides outside the gene matches: 3. CDR3 DNA: TGTGCCAGCAGTGAAGAGGGGGCGGGTGGCTACACCTTC. Translating it yields CASSEEGAGGYTF.

The CDR3 spells CASSLVDRGNTIYF. The CDR3, as DNA: TGTGCCAGCAGCTTAGTTGACAGGGGAAACACCATATATTTT. This rearrangement joins TRBV7-6 to TRBJ1-3; perhaps TRBD1 as D (6 bases). Germline lookup yields CDR1 SGHVS and CDR2 FNYEAQ. The CDR3 is 14 amino acids. The germline V and J ends were trimmed by 1 base and 4 bases, with 8 bases remaining between them.

The chain is built from TRBV6-6 and TRBJ1-1, with D uncertain. The ends were cut back, 6 bases at V and 1 base at J, with 12 bases in the middle. This CDR3 region has 14 residues. Germline loops: CDR1 MNHNY, CDR2 SVGAGI (reference sequence). CDR3 nucleotide sequence: TGTGCCAGCAGCGCGAGACTACCGAACACTGAAGCTTTCTTT. This translates into CASSARLPNTEAFF.

For this clone: This CDR3 is also generated by other DNA sequences in the sample. J is TRBJ1-1 and V is TRBV27; D is uncertain. V lost 5 bases and J lost 8, with 9 bases in between. Germline assignment: CDR1 MNHEY and CDR2 SMNVEV (reference sequence). The CDR3 covers 11 residues. CDR3 region: CASSGRSEAFF. The DNA for the CDR3 is TGTGCCAGCAGTGGTCGGAGCGAAGCTTTCTTT.

The chain couples TRBV10-1 to TRBJ2-1; TRBD2 agrees at 7 bases. J gave up 6 bases and V 0 bases, and 2 bases lay outside the gene matches. There are 14 residues in the CDR3. Germline CDR1 WNHNN, CDR2 SYGVQD (reference sequence). The CDR3 bases are TGCGCCAGCAGTGAGTCCGGGACTATCAATGAGCAGTTCTTC. Its translation is CASSESGTINEQFF.

The genes are TRBV7-2 and TRBJ1-5; D is unclear. Between the trimmed V and J ends, which lost 1 base and 2 bases, there was a span of 9 bases. The length of the CDR3 is 15 residues. CDR1 and CDR2 from the germline V gene are SGHTA and FQGNSA. Here the CDR3 DNA reads TGTGCCAGCAGCTTAGATCGGCAGGGCAATCAGCCCCAGCATTTT. Residues: CASSLDRQGNQPQHF.

The chain links TRBV5-1 to TRBJ1-4; D gene unclear. The CDR3 covers 16 residues. Germline-derived CDR1 and CDR2 are SGHRS and YFSETQ. Trimming took off 0 bases at V and 0 bases at J, with 9 bases between the two ends. CDR3 in amino acids: CASSLAASSTNEKLFF. CDR3 in DNA: TGCGCCAGCAGCTTGGCAGCGTCTTCAACTAATGAAAAACTGTTTTTT.

This chain joins TRBV4-1 and TRBJ2-3, with 7 bases fitting TRBD1. V was pared by 3 bases and J by 5 bases, with 11 bases of the junction left unmatched. The CDR3 runs to 16 residues. Germline assignment: CDR1 MGHRA and CDR2 YSYEKL. The CDR3 DNA follows: TGCGCCAGCAGCCACAAAGGGACAGACGTTGGAGATACGCAGTATTTT. Residues: CASSHKGTDVGDTQYF.

The CDR3 nucleotides are TGCGCCAGCAGCCGCACCATCATGACAGGGGAAAATGAGCAGTTCTTC. It yields the protein CASSRTIMTGENEQFF. The V gene is TRBV5-1, the J gene TRBJ2-1; 8 positions agree with TRBD1. After removal of 4 bases from V and 7 bases from J, the junction contained 13 bases not matched to a gene. The length of the CDR3 is 16 residues. Looked up from germline, CDR1 is SGHRS and CDR2 is YFSETQ. The complete variable domain, with remaining parts taken from reference TRBV5-1 and TRBJ2-1, reads KAGVTQTPRYLIKTRGQQVTLSCSPISGHRSVSWYQQTPGQGLQFLFEYFSETQRNKGNFPGRFSGRQFSNSRSEMNVSTLELGDSALYLCASSRTIMTGENEQFFGPGTRLTVL.

This chain links TRBV15 with TRBJ2-7; TRBD1 aligns across 11 bases. The CDR3 runs 17 residues. V shed 3 bases and J 4 bases; nucleotides not matched to a gene: 11. Germline CDR1 and CDR2: LNHNV and YYDKDF (reference sequence). The CDR3 region has the DNA TGTGCCACCAGCAGGGACAGGGGGCGCCGGGATTCATACGAGCAGTACTTC. This translates into CATSRDRGRRDSYEQYF.

The CDR3 is CASSRAGADTQYF. CDR3 DNA: TGCGCCAGCAGCCGGGCGGGGGCAGATACGCAGTATTTT. This chain connects TRBV5-1 to TRBJ2-3; TRBD2 matches 7 bases. The CDR3 is 13 residues long. CDR1 and CDR2 (germline): SGHRS, YFSETQ. The V and J ends lost 4 bases and 4 bases, in that order; junction bases with no gene match: 3.

V usage is TRBV29-1 and J usage is TRBJ2-7; unclear D gene. CDR1 SQVTM and CDR2 ANQGSEA come from the germline V gene. Trimming shortened V by 3 bases and J by 8 bases, and 11 bases separated the two germline ends. CDR3 length: 11 residues. This CDR3 reads CSVESGEKQYF. In DNA form, the CDR3 reads TGCAGCGTTGAGTCGGGCGAGAAGCAGTACTTC.